These T cell receptor beta chains were read from a single sample in a study of cytomegalovirus exposure and HLA in healthy donors. Sequencing used immunoSEQ multiplex PCR; TCRdb keeps in-frame clones, though not all of them. There are over 150,000 clones in the sample; over 75% occur only once, and 3.5% to 5% lies in the top ten. Sequencing was performed on PBMCs. All receptors derive from a man in his forties in good health and CMV-seronegative. CDR3s include the opening cysteine and the closing phenylalanine or tryptophan. A D gene is named only where the DNA matches it firmly. Rows give clone size only sometimes, using once, few, many, or a class for an expanded clone.

abundance: -
v_gene: TRBV10-3
j_gene: TRBJ2-1
d_gene: TRBD1
CDR3nt: TGTGCCATCAGTGTAGGTAGGACAGGGTACTACAATGAGCAGTTCTTC
CDR3aa: CAISVGRTGYYNEQFF

abundance: -
v_gene: TRBV27
j_gene: TRBJ1-1
d_gene: -
CDR3nt: TGTGCCAGCAGTCGCAGTCCCCCCCTTAACACTGAAGCTTTCTTT
CDR3aa: CASSRSPPLNTEAFF

abundance: -
v_gene: TRBV4-3
j_gene: TRBJ1-3
d_gene: TRBD1
CDR3nt: TGCGCCAGCAGCCGAGAGGGACAGGGGAGTGGAAACACCATATATTTT
CDR3aa: CASSREGQGSGNTIYF

abundance: -
v_gene: TRBV18
j_gene: TRBJ2-1
d_gene: -
CDR3nt: TGTGCCAGCTCCTACCAGGGGCATGAGCAGTTCTTC
CDR3aa: CASSYQGHEQFF

abundance: -
v_gene: TRBV19
j_gene: TRBJ1-5
d_gene: -
CDR3nt: TGTGCCAGTAGTATAGCCGGTCAGCCCCAGCATTTT
CDR3aa: CASSIAGQPQHF

abundance: -
v_gene: TRBV14
j_gene: TRBJ1-3
d_gene: -
CDR3nt: TGTGCCAGCAGCCAAGGCCAGCGAAGCACCATATATTTT
CDR3aa: CASSQGQRSTIYF

abundance: -
v_gene: TRBV2
j_gene: TRBJ2-1
d_gene: TRBD1
CDR3nt: TGTGCCAGCAGACCCGACAGGGGCGGTGAGCAGTTCTTC
CDR3aa: CASRPDRGGEQFF

abundance: -
v_gene: TRBV18
j_gene: TRBJ2-1
d_gene: TRBD2
CDR3nt: TGTGCCAGCTCACCACCGGGACTAGCCAATGAGCAGTTCTTC
CDR3aa: CASSPPGLANEQFF

abundance: -
v_gene: TRBV6-1
j_gene: TRBJ2-5
d_gene: TRBD1
CDR3nt: TGTGCCAGCAGTGGCCGGGACAGCGTTAGGGAGACCCAGTACTTC
CDR3aa: CASSGRDSVRETQYF

abundance: -
v_gene: TRBV19
j_gene: TRBJ1-4
d_gene: -
CDR3nt: TGTGCCAGTACCTTGGGGGGTCCGGGAGAAAAACTGTTTTTT
CDR3aa: CASTLGGPGEKLFF

abundance: -
v_gene: TRBV11-1
j_gene: TRBJ2-3
d_gene: -
CDR3nt: TGTGCCAGCAGCCAAATAGGGCGGGGAGCTAGCACAGATACGCAGTATTTT
CDR3aa: CASSQIGRGASTDTQYF

abundance: few
v_gene: TRBV7-2
j_gene: TRBJ2-1
d_gene: TRBD2
CDR3nt: TGTGCCAGCAGCTTAGTAAGGACTAGCGGCCATGAGCAGTTCTTC
CDR3aa: CASSLVRTSGHEQFF